The 29 T cell receptor beta chains below come from one sample, sequenced in a study of response to subunit inactivated influenza vaccine. Via MiXCR, TCRdb re-called the RT-PCR reads, giving one row per CDR3 protein. The sample lists fewer than 800,000 distinct CDR3 sequences; 15% to 17% were seen once. The source was PBMCs from blood, collected about 11 days after vaccination. The receptor source for this set is a man in his fifties or sixties who received an inactivated influenza vaccine.

V usage is TRBV20-1 and J usage is TRBJ1-1, with a weak D call TRBD1 (5 bases). Germline V lookup: CDR1 DFQATT, CDR2 SNEGSKA (reference sequence). V shed 4 bases and J shed 4 bases, with 16 bases lying between them. This CDR3 comprises 14 residues. In nucleotides, the CDR3 is TGCAGTGCTACCTACGTCGGCGGGGGCACTGAAGCTTTCTTT. It specifies CSATYVGGGTEAFF.

The V gene is TRBV7-9, the J gene TRBJ1-1; D is perhaps TRBD1 (5 bases). The CDR3 sequence is 15 residues long. With 2 bases removed from V and 6 bases from J, the gap between germline ends came to 16 bases. Germline assignment: CDR1 SEHNR and CDR2 FQNEAQ (reference sequence). In DNA form, the CDR3 reads TGTGCCAGCAGCTTACCTCGGGCAGGGCCCGCTGAAGCTTTCTTT. This codes for CASSLPRAGPAEAFF.

This clonotype was picked up many times. The chain is built from TRBV29-1 and TRBJ2-1; 10 nucleotides line up with TRBD1. The CDR3 is made up of 14 amino acids. The trim removed 5 bases at V and 3 bases at J, leaving 4 bases unmatched. CDR1 is SQVTM, CDR2 ANQGSEA, per germline. In nucleotides, the CDR3 is TGCAGCGTTACCGGACAGGGGGTCTACAATGAGCAGTTCTTC. Protein: CSVTGQGVYNEQFF.

V usage is TRBV7-6 and J usage is TRBJ2-1, with TRBD1 matching 7 bases. The trim removed 3 bases at V and 5 bases at J, leaving 4 bases unmatched. The CDR3 consists of 14 residues. CDR1 is SGHVS and CDR2 is FNYEAQ in the germline V gene. This CDR3 reads CASSFPGGNNEQFF. CDR3 DNA sequence: TGTGCCAGCAGCTTTCCAGGGGGTAACAATGAGCAGTTCTTC.

The chain uses TRBV6-1 and TRBJ2-1, with D possibly matching TRBD1 (6 bases). This CDR3 has 15 amino acids. Between the trimmed V and J ends, which lost 6 bases and 6 bases, there was a span of 18 bases. Germline CDR1 MNHNS, CDR2 SASEGT. CDR3 in amino acids: CASRERYRVSNEQFF. CDR3 DNA: TGTGCCAGCAGAGAGAGGTACAGGGTGTCCAATGAGCAGTTCTTC.

The table lists this clonotype with a few counts. The chain joins TRBV11-2 to TRBJ2-4, with 9 bases lining up with TRBD1. V shed 9 bases and J 6 bases; nucleotides not matched to a gene: 6. Germline V CDR1 and CDR2: SGHAT, FQNNGV. This CDR3 has 13 residues. CDR3 DNA sequence: TGTGCCAGGAAAAGGGACAGGGCAAACATTCAGTACTTC. Translating it yields CARKRDRANIQYF.

The chain's CDR3 is CASSLEGGVATEAFF. The CDR3 DNA reads TGTGCCAGCAGCTTAGAGGGAGGGGTGGCCACTGAAGCTTTCTTT. The gene calls are TRBV7-9 and TRBJ1-1; D is perhaps TRBD1 (5 bases). Germline-derived CDR1 and CDR2 are SEHNR and FQNEAQ (reference sequence). This CDR3 spans 15 amino acids. With 1 base removed from V and 4 bases from J, the gap between germline ends came to 13 bases.

This clonotype occurred a few times. The chain employs TRBV18 and TRBJ2-5, with TRBD2 identical over 9 bases. CDR1 is KGHSH, CDR2 LQKENI, per germline. V was clipped by 2 bases and J by 3 bases; unmatched bases: 7. The CDR3 runs to 16 residues. In nucleotides, the CDR3 is TGTGCCAGCTCACCAATCGCGGGGGGGCCAGAAGAGACCCAGTACTTC. Amino acid sequence: CASSPIAGGPEETQYF.

This clonotype occurred a few times. The chain has TRBV7-2 and TRBJ2-7; possible D gene TRBD2, 5 bases. This CDR3 has 12 amino acids. CDR1 SGHTA and CDR2 FQGNSA come from the germline V gene. V was trimmed by 5 bases and J by 6 bases, leaving 11 bases between them. CDR3 in DNA: TGTGCCAGCAGCCCTACTAGTGCCGAGCAGTACTTC. Residues: CASSPTSAEQYF.

In this sample, this clonotype turned up a few times. The V call is TRBV12-3 or TRBV12-4, the J call TRBJ2-7; 7 bases map to TRBD1. This CDR3 spans 15 amino acids. The V segment lost 4 bases and the J segment 4 bases; nucleotides outside the gene matches: 10. CDR3 sequence: CASSSGRDRLYEQYF. DNA of the CDR3: TGTGCCAGCAGTTCAGGTCGGGACAGACTTTACGAGCAGTACTTC.

This chain uses TRBV7-2 with TRBJ1-4, with D tentatively TRBD1 (6 bases). V lost 6 bases and J lost 8, with 19 bases in between. Germline assignment: CDR1 SGHTA and CDR2 FQGNSA. The length of the CDR3 is 15 residues. This CDR3 reads CASRATGAIGEKLFF. The CDR3 DNA sequence: TGTGCCAGCAGAGCGACAGGCGCCATCGGAGAAAAACTGTTTTTT.

This clonotype has just a few counts. The rearrangement links TRBV6-5 to TRBJ2-7; D is possibly TRBD1 (6 bases). Germline V lookup: CDR1 MNHEY, CDR2 SVGAGI. The CDR3 contains 11 residues. The germline V and J ends were trimmed by 2 bases and 8 bases, with 7 bases remaining between them. CDR3: CASSYQGKQYF. CDR3 nucleotide sequence: TGTGCCAGCAGTTACCAGGGGAAGCAGTACTTC.

This clonotype was observed a few times. The chain uses TRBV29-1 and TRBJ2-5; the D gene is possibly TRBD1 (5 bases). The germline CDR1 and CDR2 sequences are SQVTM and ANQGSEA. The CDR3 loop spans 12 amino acids. Deletions cut 4 bases from V and 0 bases from J, with 6 bases between. The CDR3: CSVAGNQETQYF. CDR3 DNA: TGCAGCGTTGCAGGGAACCAAGAGACCCAGTACTTC.

The J gene is TRBJ2-7, the V gene TRBV11-1; 9 bases are a match to TRBD2. This CDR3 comprises 19 residues. Unmatched junction bases numbered 23, after V lost 5 bases and J lost 6 bases. The V gene's germline CDR1 is SGHAT and CDR2 FQDESV (reference sequence). Here the CDR3 DNA reads TGTGCCAGCAGCCCCGCGGTAGCGGGAGTAAAAAGCTTGTATTCCGAGCAGTACTTC. This gives the protein CASSPAVAGVKSLYSEQYF.

This clonotype has at least ten counts. The CDR3 sequence is CSARMVSSGTYNEQFF. Here the CDR3 DNA reads TGCAGTGCCAGGATGGTTTCCTCCGGCACCTACAATGAGCAGTTCTTC. The J gene is TRBJ2-1, the V gene TRBV20-1; D is uncertain. This CDR3 has 16 amino acids. Trimming stripped 6 bases from V and 2 bases from J, with 20 bases between. CDR1 is DFQATT, CDR2 SNEGSKA, per germline (reference sequence).

This clonotype was counted many times. As DNA, the CDR3 is TGTGCCAGCAGCTTAGTACCCAACGAGCAGTACTTC. Residues: CASSLVPNEQYF. V usage is TRBV11-2 and J usage is TRBJ2-7; D ambiguous. There are 12 residues in the CDR3. Trimming took off 1 base at V and 5 bases at J, with 6 bases between the two ends. Germline V gives CDR1 SGHAT, CDR2 FQNNGV.

The rearrangement links TRBV4-2 to TRBJ2-1; D is possibly TRBD2 (6 bases). The ends were cut back, 4 bases at V and 3 bases at J, with 13 bases in the middle. Per the germline V gene, CDR1 is LGHNA and CDR2 is YNFKEQ. The CDR3 has 15 amino acids. The CDR3 DNA reads as TGTGCCAGCAGCCCTCCGGGAGTCGTCTACAATGAGCAGTTCTTC. As protein: CASSPPGVVYNEQFF.

This clonotype occurred a few times. The V and J genes are TRBV10-3 and TRBJ1-1; 8 positions match TRBD1. V gave up 3 bases and J gave up 5 bases; unmatched junction bases: 5. CDR1 and CDR2 from the germline V gene are ENHRY and SYGVKD. The CDR3 covers 14 residues. The CDR3 sequence: CAISEGQGFTEAFF. In nucleotides, the CDR3 is TGTGCCATCAGTGAAGGACAGGGATTTACTGAAGCTTTCTTT.

The chain joins TRBV6-1 to TRBJ2-2; the D gene is possibly TRBD2 (6 bases). Deletions cut 2 bases from V and 4 bases from J, with 14 bases between. Looked up from germline, CDR1 is MNHNS and CDR2 is SASEGT. CDR3 length: 16 amino acids. DNA of the CDR3: TGTGCCAGCAGTGAATGGTGGGGGGAGATCACCGGGGAGCTGTTTTTT. Its protein is CASSEWWGEITGELFF.

This clonotype was counted between two and nine times. V gene TRBV4-1 combines with J gene TRBJ2-3; D is perhaps TRBD2 (6 bases). The CDR3 consists of 16 residues. Germline V lookup: CDR1 MGHRA, CDR2 YSYEKL. Trimming removed 4 bases from V and 5 bases from J, with 19 bases in between. CDR3 sequence: CASSPNVGGTRDTQYF. In nucleotides, the CDR3 is TGCGCCAGCAGCCCAAATGTGGGAGGAACCCGAGATACGCAGTATTTT.

V is TRBV7-8 and J is TRBJ2-1; 11 bases line up with TRBD2. Germline CDR1 reads SGHVS; CDR2 reads FQNEAQ. The CDR3 is 14 amino acids. Germline trimming cut 5 bases from V and 5 bases from J; bases unmatched to any gene: 2. The CDR3: CASSAGLADNEQFF. CDR3 in DNA: TGTGCCAGCAGCGCGGGACTAGCGGACAATGAGCAGTTCTTC.

The rearrangement uses TRBV12-3 or TRBV12-4 and TRBJ2-1; 7 nucleotides align to TRBD2. J was trimmed by 6 bases and V by 5 bases; bases with no gene match: 7. The CDR3 consists of 14 residues. Written as DNA, the CDR3 is TGTGCCAGCAGTCCGACGGGACTACCCAATGAGCAGTTCTTC. Its protein is CASSPTGLPNEQFF.

This clonotype was seen repeatedly, ten times or more. V gene TRBV3-1 combines with J gene TRBJ2-1; 8 bases match TRBD2. The CDR3 is made up of 14 amino acids. J was trimmed by 10 bases and V by 5 bases; bases with no gene match: 10. Germline assignment: CDR1 LGHDT and CDR2 YNNKEL (reference sequence). The CDR3 loop reads CASSSVRGGGEQFF. The CDR3 bases are TGTGCCAGCAGCTCGGTCCGTGGCGGGGGGGAGCAGTTCTTC.

J is TRBJ1-6 and V is TRBV7-8; TRBD1 matches at 9 bases. With 4 bases clipped from V and 10 bases from J, the junction kept 5 bases outside the gene matches. The CDR3 length is 14 residues. The V gene's germline CDR1 is SGHVS and CDR2 FQNEAQ. The CDR3, as DNA: TGTGCCAGCAGCTCCGGACAGGGGAGGTCACCCCTCCACTTT. Encoded protein: CASSSGQGRSPLHF.

In its sample, this clonotype was seen many times. The rearrangement uses TRBV29-1 and TRBJ1-2; D possibly corresponds to TRBD1 (5 bases). This CDR3 comprises 12 residues. V lost 5 bases to trimming and J lost 4 bases, with 11 bases between them. Germline V gives CDR1 SQVTM, CDR2 ANQGSEA. This chain's CDR3 is CSVRQSSYGYTF. Here the CDR3 DNA reads TGCAGCGTTAGACAGAGTTCCTATGGCTACACCTTC. The full variable domain, with the rest looked up from reference TRBV29-1 and TRBJ1-2, is SAVISQKPSRDICQRGTSLTIQCQVDSQVTMMFWYRQQPGQSLTLIATANQGSEATYESGFVIDKFPISRPNLTFSTLTVSNMSPEDSSIYLCSVRQSSYGYTFGSGTRLTVV.

About this clonotype: A read error may account for a junction end that differs from germline. The J gene is TRBJ2-1, the V gene TRBV7-2; 14 bases fit TRBD2. CDR3 length: 15 amino acids. From germline, CDR1 is SGHTA and CDR2 FQGNSA. CDR3 sequence (DNA): TGTGCCAGCAGCTTACAAACGGGGACTAGCGGGAGTCATGCGTTC. As protein: CASSLQTGTSGSHAF.

V is TRBV10-3 and J is TRBJ2-1, with D maybe TRBD1 (5 bases). CDR1 is ENHRY and CDR2 is SYGVKD in the germline V gene. The CDR3 runs to 17 residues. V lost 0 bases to trimming and J lost 0 bases, with 12 bases between them. CDR3 sequence (DNA): TGTGCCATCAGTGAGTCTTGGACACAACTCTCCTACAATGAGCAGTTCTTC. Its translation: CAISESWTQLSYNEQFF.

This chain uses TRBV20-1 with TRBJ1-2; 7 nucleotides agree with TRBD1. Germline V gene sequence: CDR1 DFQATT, CDR2 SNEGSKA (reference sequence). The CDR3 has 14 amino acids. Trimming at V came to 5 bases and at J to 5 bases, leaving 11 bases not matched to a gene. The CDR3 sequence is CSAPPLTGLYGYTF. For the CDR3, the DNA is TGCAGTGCTCCTCCTCTGACAGGGTTGTATGGCTACACCTTC.

This chain connects TRBV5-4 to TRBJ2-7; TRBD1 matches 11 bases. This CDR3 spans 15 amino acids. The V and J ends lost 4 bases and 6 bases, in that order; junction bases with no gene match: 9. The germline V gene encodes CDR1 SGHNT and CDR2 YYREEE (reference sequence). The CDR3 region is CASSGRDRGFGEQYF. The CDR3 DNA reads as TGTGCCAGCAGCGGCCGGGACAGGGGGTTCGGCGAGCAGTACTTC.